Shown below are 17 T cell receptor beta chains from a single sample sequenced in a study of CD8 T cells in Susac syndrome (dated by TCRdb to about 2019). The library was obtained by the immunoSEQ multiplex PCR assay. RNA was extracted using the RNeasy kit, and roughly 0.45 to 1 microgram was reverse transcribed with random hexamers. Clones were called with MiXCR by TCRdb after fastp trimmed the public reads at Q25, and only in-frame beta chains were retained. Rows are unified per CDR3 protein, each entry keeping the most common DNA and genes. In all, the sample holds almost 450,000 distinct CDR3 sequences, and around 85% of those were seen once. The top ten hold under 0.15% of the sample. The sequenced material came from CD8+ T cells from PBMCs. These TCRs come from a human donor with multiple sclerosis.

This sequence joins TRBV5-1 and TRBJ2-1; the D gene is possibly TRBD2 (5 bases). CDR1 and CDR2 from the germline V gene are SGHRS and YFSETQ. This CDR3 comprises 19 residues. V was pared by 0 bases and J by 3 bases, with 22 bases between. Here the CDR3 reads CASSLVESSTTTFYNEQFF. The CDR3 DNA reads TGCGCCAGCAGCTTGGTAGAGTCTAGCACCACCACTTTCTACAATGAGCAGTTCTTC. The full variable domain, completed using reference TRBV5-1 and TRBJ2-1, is KAGVTQTPRYLIKTRGQQVTLSCSPISGHRSVSWYQQTPGQGLQFLFEYFSETQRNKGNFPGRFSGRQFSNSRSEMNVSTLELGDSALYLCASSLVESSTTTFYNEQFFGPGTRLTVL.

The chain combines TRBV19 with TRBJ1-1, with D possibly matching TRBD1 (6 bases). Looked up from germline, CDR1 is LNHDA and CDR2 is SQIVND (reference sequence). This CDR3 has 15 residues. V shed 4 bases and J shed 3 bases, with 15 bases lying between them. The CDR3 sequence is CASSTSGRGDTEAFF. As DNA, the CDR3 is TGTGCCAGTAGTACATCGGGAAGGGGGGACACTGAAGCTTTCTTT.

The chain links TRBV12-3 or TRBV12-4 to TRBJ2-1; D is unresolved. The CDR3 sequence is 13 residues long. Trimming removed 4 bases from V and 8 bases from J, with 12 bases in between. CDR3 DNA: TGTGCCAGCAGTTCAATGACCGACTATGAGCAGTTCTTC. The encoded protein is CASSSMTDYEQFF.

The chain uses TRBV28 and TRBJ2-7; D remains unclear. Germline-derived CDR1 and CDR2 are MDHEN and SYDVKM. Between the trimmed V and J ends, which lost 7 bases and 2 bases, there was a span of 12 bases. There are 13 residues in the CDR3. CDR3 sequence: CASNQDGTYEQYF. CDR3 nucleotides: TGTGCCAGCAATCAGGACGGAACCTACGAGCAGTACTTC.

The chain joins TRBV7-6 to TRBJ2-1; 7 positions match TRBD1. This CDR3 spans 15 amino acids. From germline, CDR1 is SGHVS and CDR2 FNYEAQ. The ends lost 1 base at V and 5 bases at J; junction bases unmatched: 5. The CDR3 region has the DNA TGTGCCAGCAGCTTAGTTGACAGGGCCCACAATGAGCAGTTCTTC. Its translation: CASSLVDRAHNEQFF.

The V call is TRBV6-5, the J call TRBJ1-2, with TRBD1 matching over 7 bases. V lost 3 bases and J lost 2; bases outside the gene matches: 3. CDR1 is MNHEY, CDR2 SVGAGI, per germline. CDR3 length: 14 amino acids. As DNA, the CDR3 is TGTGCCAGCAGTTATACAGGGGTGAACTATGGCTACACCTTC. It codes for CASSYTGVNYGYTF.

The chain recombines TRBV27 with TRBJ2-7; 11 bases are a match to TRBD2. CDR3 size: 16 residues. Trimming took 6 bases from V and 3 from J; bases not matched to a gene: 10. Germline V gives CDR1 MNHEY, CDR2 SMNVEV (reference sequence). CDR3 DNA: TGTGCCAGCAGCCCGGGGCTAGCGGGAGGTTACTACGAGCAGTACTTC. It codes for CASSPGLAGGYYEQYF.

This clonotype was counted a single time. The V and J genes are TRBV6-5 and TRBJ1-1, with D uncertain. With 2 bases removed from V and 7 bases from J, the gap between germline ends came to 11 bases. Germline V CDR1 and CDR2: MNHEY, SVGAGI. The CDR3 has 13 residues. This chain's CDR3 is CASSYGTAYEAFF. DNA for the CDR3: TGTGCCAGCAGTTACGGTACAGCTTATGAAGCTTTCTTT.

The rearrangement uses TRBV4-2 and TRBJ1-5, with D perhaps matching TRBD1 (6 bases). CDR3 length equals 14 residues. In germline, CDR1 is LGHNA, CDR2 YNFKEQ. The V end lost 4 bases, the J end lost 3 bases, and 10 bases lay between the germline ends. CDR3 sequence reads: CASSREGDNQPQHF. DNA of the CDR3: TGTGCCAGCAGCCGAGAGGGGGACAATCAGCCCCAGCATTTT.

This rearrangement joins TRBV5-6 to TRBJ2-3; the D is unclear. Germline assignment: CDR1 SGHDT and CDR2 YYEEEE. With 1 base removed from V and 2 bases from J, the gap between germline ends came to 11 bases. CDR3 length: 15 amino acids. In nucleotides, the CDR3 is TGTGCCAGCAGCTTGATAAACGCGCTCACAGATACGCAGTATTTT. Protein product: CASSLINALTDTQYF. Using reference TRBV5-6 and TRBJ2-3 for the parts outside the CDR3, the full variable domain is DAGVTQSPTHLIKTRGQQVTLRCSPKSGHDTVSWYQQALGQGPQFIFQYYEEEERQRGNFPDRFSGHQFPNYSSELNVNALLLGDSALYLCASSLINALTDTQYFGPGTRLTVL.

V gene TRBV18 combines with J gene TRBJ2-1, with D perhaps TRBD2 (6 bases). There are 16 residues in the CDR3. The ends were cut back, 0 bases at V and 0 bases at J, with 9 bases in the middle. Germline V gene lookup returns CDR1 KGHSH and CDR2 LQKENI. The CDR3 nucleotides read TGTGCCAGCTCACCACCGGAGGGCAGCTCCTACAATGAGCAGTTCTTC. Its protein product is CASSPPEGSSYNEQFF.

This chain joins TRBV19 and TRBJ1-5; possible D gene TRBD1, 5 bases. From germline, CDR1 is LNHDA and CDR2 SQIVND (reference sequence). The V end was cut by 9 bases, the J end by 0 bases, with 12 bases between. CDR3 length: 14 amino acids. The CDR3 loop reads CASQDTLSNQPQHF. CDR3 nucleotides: TGTGCCAGCCAGGACACCCTTAGCAATCAGCCCCAGCATTTT.

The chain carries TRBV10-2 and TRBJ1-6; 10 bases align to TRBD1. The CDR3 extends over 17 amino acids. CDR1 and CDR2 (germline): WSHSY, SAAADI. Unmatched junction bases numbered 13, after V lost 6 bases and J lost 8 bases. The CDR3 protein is CASRLSTWTGGYSPLHF. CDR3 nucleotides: TGCGCCAGCAGACTCTCTACTTGGACAGGGGGTTATTCACCCCTCCACTTT.

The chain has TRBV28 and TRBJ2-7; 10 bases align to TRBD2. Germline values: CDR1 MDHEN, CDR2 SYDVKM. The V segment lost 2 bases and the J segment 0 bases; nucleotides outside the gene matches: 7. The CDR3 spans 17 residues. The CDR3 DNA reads TGTGCCAGCAGTTTACCCCTCGAGCGGGAGGGCTCCTACGAGCAGTACTTC. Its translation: CASSLPLEREGSYEQYF.

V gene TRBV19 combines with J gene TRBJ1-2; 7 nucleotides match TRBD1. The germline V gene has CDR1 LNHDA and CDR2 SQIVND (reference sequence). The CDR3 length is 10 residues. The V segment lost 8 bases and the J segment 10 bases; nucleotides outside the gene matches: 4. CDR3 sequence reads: CASGTGDYTF. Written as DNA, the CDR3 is TGTGCCAGTGGAACAGGGGACTACACCTTC. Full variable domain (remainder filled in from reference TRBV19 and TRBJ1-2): DGGITQSPKYLFRKEGQNVTLSCEQNLNHDAMYWYRQDPGQGLRLIYYSQIVNDFQKGDIAEGYSVSREKKESFPLTVTSAQKNPTAFYLCASGTGDYTFGSGTRLTVV.

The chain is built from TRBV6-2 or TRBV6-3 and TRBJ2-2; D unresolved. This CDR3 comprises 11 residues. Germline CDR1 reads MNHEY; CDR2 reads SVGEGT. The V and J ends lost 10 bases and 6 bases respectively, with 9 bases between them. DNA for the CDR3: TGTGCCATCTCACCCCCCGGGGAGCTGTTTTTT. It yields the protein CAISPPGELFF.

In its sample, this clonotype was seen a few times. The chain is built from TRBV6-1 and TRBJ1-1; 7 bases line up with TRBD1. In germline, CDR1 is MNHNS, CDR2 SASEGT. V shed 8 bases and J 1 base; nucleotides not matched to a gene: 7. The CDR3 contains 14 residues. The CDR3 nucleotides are TGTGCCAGCTCATGGGACAGTTCGAACACTGAAGCTTTCTTT. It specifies CASSWDSSNTEAFF.